The T cell receptor beta chain described here comes from a study of T-cell reconstitution after alpha-beta-depleted transplantation in children (TCRdb year 2016). General notes on the study: Using TCR repertoire profiling, the study followed T-cell immune reconstitution in a quantitative way in children after TCRalphabeta/CD19-depleted allogeneic hematopoietic cell transplantation.

V gives up 4 bases and J gives up 2 bases, and the segment between their germline ends measures 14 bases. The CDR3, cysteine through phenylalanine, is 15 amino acids long. Left in the record is the CDR3 DNA by itself, 45 bases read in frame from the first base. Looking up the germline V gene yields CDR1 MGHRA and CDR2 YSYEKL. The library came from PCR. This sample was sequenced with an Illumina HiSeq 2500. TCR libraries were prepared with molecular barcoding, using unique molecular identifiers to normalize TCRbeta repertoire quantification. The public sequencing data were trimmed at Q25 with fastp and processed into clonotypes with MiXCR by TCRdb, which kept only in-frame beta chains. Every CDR3 protein is listed once, alongside the most common genes and DNA of its rows. The sample includes roughly 350,000 distinct CDR3 sequences, with over 9% observed a single time. Of the sample, under 3% is held by the ten largest clones.

About this clonotype: Its recognized antigen is unknown. No per-base quality is available; no much larger clone lies one base away.

This TCR was sampled from a human donor who donated a stem cell graft to a child with acute lymphoblastic leukemia. The chain is assembled from TRBV4-1 and TRBJ1-2; TRBD1 is perhaps the D gene, given 5 matching bases. The specimen was PBMCs from the stem cell graft donor, collected from the stem cell graft. The CDR3 reads as follows: CASSPLATGNYGYTF. The sequence in DNA is TGCGCCAGCAGCCCCCTGGCTACAGGAAACTATGGCTACACCTTC.